Following are 20 T cell receptor beta chains from one sample sequenced in a study of CD8+CD57+ T cells in acquired aplastic anemia. CDR3 and TCR beta VDJ profiling relied on genomic DNA as the template. TCRdb called the reads again in MiXCR, with one record for every CDR3 protein. The repertoire holds 250,000 or so distinct CDR3 sequences, with 45% to 50% as singletons. By flow cytometry, patients selected for sequencing had shown an expansion of CD8+CD57+ cells. The sample taken for sequencing was sorted CD4+, CD8+, or CD8+CD57+ T cells (not recorded which) from PBMCs. These receptors were obtained from a human donor with aplastic anemia.

This clonotype appeared a single time. This chain uses TRBV10-2 with TRBJ2-1, with D unresolved. Germline V gives CDR1 WSHSY, CDR2 SAAADI. This CDR3 has 13 residues. Trimming left V 3 bases short and J 8 bases short, with 11 bases between. This CDR3 reads CASSDPRFDEQFF. In DNA, the CDR3 is TGCGCCAGCAGTGACCCCCGGTTCGATGAGCAGTTCTTC.

This clonotype has just a few counts. The rearrangement joins TRBV24-1 to TRBJ2-5; 7 nucleotides match TRBD1. This CDR3 spans 15 amino acids. The ends lost 2 bases at V and 5 bases at J; junction bases unmatched: 7. CDR1 KGHDR and CDR2 SFDVKD come from the germline V gene. The CDR3 reads CATSDSRDSHETQYF. The CDR3 DNA reads TGTGCCACCAGTGATTCTAGGGACAGTCACGAGACCCAGTACTTC.

V gene TRBV5-1 combines with J gene TRBJ2-1; 8 bases align to TRBD2. V trimming: 4 bases; J trimming: 5 bases; junction bases outside the gene matches: 11. Per the germline V gene, CDR1 is SGHRS and CDR2 is YFSETQ. The CDR3 contains 16 residues. The CDR3 reads CASSLGGGGFNNEQFF. The CDR3 region has the DNA TGCGCCAGCAGCCTCGGGGGGGGGGGGTTTAACAATGAGCAGTTCTTC.

There are a few counts of this clonotype. It may be a read error: a sequence one base away is much more abundant. V usage is TRBV11-2 and J usage is TRBJ2-1, with a possible D match to TRBD1 (6 bases). The CDR3 length is 14 residues. Germline V gene data show CDR1 as SGHAT and CDR2 as FQNNGV. CDR3 coding DNA: TGTGCCAGCGCCCCGGGACAAGGCTACAATGGGCAGTTCTTC. The encoded protein is CASAPGQGYNGQFF.

V usage is TRBV27 and J usage is TRBJ2-3; D not resolved. The V end lost 6 bases, the J end lost 4 bases, and 17 bases lay between the germline ends. The CDR3 is made up of 15 amino acids. CDR1 is MNHEY and CDR2 is SMNVEV in the germline V gene (reference sequence). The CDR3 DNA reads as TGTGCCAGCAGCTCGCTATCTGTGGTCGCAGATACGCAGTATTTT. Protein sequence: CASSSLSVVADTQYF.

This clonotype was recorded at least ten times. Here the CDR3 reads CASSQEAGGNSPLHF. CDR3 DNA: TGTGCCAGCAGCCAAGAGGCAGGTGGCAATTCACCCCTCCACTTT. The chain has TRBV3-1 and TRBJ1-6; no definite D call. This CDR3 contains 15 residues. The germline gives CDR1 LGHDT, CDR2 YNNKEL (reference sequence). V dropped 0 bases and J dropped 7 bases, with 10 bases sitting between them.

This clonotype has a count of ten or more. This rearrangement joins TRBV15 to TRBJ2-2; D may match TRBD1 or TRBD2 (5 bases each). This CDR3 contains 19 residues. V shed 4 bases and J shed 1 base, with 22 bases lying between them. Germline V gives CDR1 LNHNV, CDR2 YYDKDF (reference sequence). CDR3 nucleotide sequence: TGTGCCACCAGCACGAGCGGTTGGGGCAGTGAGGGGAACACCGGGGAGCTGTTTTTT. Protein product: CATSTSGWGSEGNTGELFF.

The V and J genes are TRBV15 and TRBJ1-4; D perhaps matches TRBD1 (5 bases). This CDR3 spans 17 amino acids. V lost 0 bases to trimming and J lost 8 bases, with 19 bases between them. Germline V CDR1 and CDR2: LNHNV, YYDKDF (reference sequence). The CDR3 spells CATSRELFGQGDEKLFF. The CDR3 DNA reads TGTGCCACCAGCAGAGAATTATTTGGGCAGGGTGACGAAAAACTGTTTTTT. The full variable domain, with the rest looked up from reference TRBV15 and TRBJ1-4, is DAMVIQNPRYQVTQFGKPVTLSCSQTLNHNVMYWYQQKSSQAPKLLFHYYDKDFNNEADTPDNFQSRRPNTSFCFLDIRSPGLGDTAMYLCATSRELFGQGDEKLFFGSGTQLSVL.

V is TRBV2 and J is TRBJ1-1; TRBD1 is a possible D gene (6 bases). Germline V gene sequence: CDR1 SNHLY, CDR2 FYNNEI. Trimming removed 6 bases from V and 3 bases from J, with 11 bases in between. CDR3 size: 13 residues. The CDR3 sequence: CASSGGLHTEAFF. The CDR3 nucleotides are TGTGCCAGCAGCGGGGGCCTACACACTGAAGCTTTCTTT.

In this sample, this clonotype turned up many times. The V gene is TRBV5-6, the J gene TRBJ2-7; D is uncertain. CDR1 and CDR2 (germline): SGHDT, YYEEEE. This CDR3 has 12 residues. Trimming removed 4 bases from V and 2 bases from J, with 7 bases in between. CDR3 sequence reads: CASSGETYEQYF. CDR3 bases: TGTGCCAGCAGCGGAGAAACCTACGAGCAGTACTTC.

This clonotype was recorded at least ten times. The chain is built from TRBV7-9 and TRBJ2-7, with 9 bases matching TRBD2. V trimming: 5 bases; J trimming: 5 bases; junction bases outside the gene matches: 7. This CDR3 is 14 amino acids long. Germline lookup yields CDR1 SEHNR and CDR2 FQNEAQ (reference sequence). The CDR3 DNA sequence: TGTGCCAGCAGCGGGCGGGGGGGAAGCCACGAGCAGTACTTC. It translates to CASSGRGGSHEQYF.

This clonotype showed up just a few times. This chain links TRBV6-6 with TRBJ2-2; no clear D. V was cut by 6 bases and J by 6 bases, with 17 bases left in between. Germline CDR1 MNHNY, CDR2 SVGAGI (reference sequence). CDR3 length: 15 amino acids. The CDR3 DNA reads TGTGCCAGCAGCAAGAAAACCGCGGCCGCCGGGGAGCTGTTTTTT. This translates into CASSKKTAAAGELFF.

V and J are TRBV20-1 and TRBJ2-6; D is unresolved. Germline assignment: CDR1 DFQATT and CDR2 SNEGSKA (reference sequence). The CDR3 is made up of 14 amino acids. V dropped 0 bases and J dropped 4 bases, with 7 bases sitting between them. DNA for the CDR3: TGCAGTGCTAGAGATTTCGCGGGGGCCAACGTCCTGACTTTC. As protein: CSARDFAGANVLTF.

This clonotype was seen a few times. The J gene is TRBJ2-3, the V gene TRBV28; D unresolved. Deletions cut 7 bases from V and 6 bases from J, with 17 bases between. This CDR3 is 14 amino acids long. The germline CDR1 and CDR2 sequences are MDHEN and SYDVKM. The CDR3 loop reads CASNPGGMGDTQYF. The CDR3 nucleotides are TGTGCCAGCAACCCGGGTGGTATGGGTGATACGCAGTATTTT. The full variable domain, rest sourced from reference TRBV28 and TRBJ2-3, is DVKVTQSSRYLVKRTGEKVFLECVQDMDHENMFWYRQDPGLGLRLIYFSYDVKMKEKGDIPEGYSVSREKKERFSLILESASTNQTSMYLCASNPGGMGDTQYFGPGTRLTVL.

In its sample, this clonotype was seen many times. The V gene is TRBV6-1, the J gene TRBJ2-5; D not certain. CDR3 size: 12 residues. Germline assignment: CDR1 MNHNS and CDR2 SASEGT. V was trimmed by 6 bases and J by 4 bases, leaving 9 bases between them. The CDR3 here is CASSEHIETQYF. In DNA, the CDR3 is TGTGCCAGCAGCGAACACATAGAGACCCAGTACTTC.

Turning to this clonotype: This may stem from a read error, because a much larger clone lies one nucleotide away. CDR3 residues: CASSRDGSSYNSPLHF. CDR3 coding DNA: TGTGCCAGCAGCCGAGACGGCAGTTCCTATAATTCACCCCTCCACTTT. V usage is TRBV7-9 and J usage is TRBJ1-6, with D uncertain. Germline CDR1 and CDR2: SEHNR and FQNEAQ (reference sequence). V lost 5 bases to trimming and J lost 1 base, with 12 bases between them. The length of the CDR3 is 16 residues.

V is TRBV4-2 and J is TRBJ2-3; TRBD1 or TRBD2 may be the D gene (5 bases each). Germline assignment: CDR1 LGHNA and CDR2 YNFKEQ. V shed 4 bases and J shed 2 bases, with 16 bases lying between them. CDR3 size: 16 residues. In nucleotides, the CDR3 is TGTGCCAGCAGCCTAGGACTCCGGGACCTCACAGATACGCAGTATTTT. Translation: CASSLGLRDLTDTQYF.

This clonotype appeared many times. CDR3 sequence (DNA): TGTGCCAGCAGCGTTAGCGGGTTGGCAGACCAGTACTTC. This sequence encodes CASSVSGLADQYF. The J gene is TRBJ2-5, the V gene TRBV28; 7 bases line up with TRBD2. The germline gives CDR1 MDHEN, CDR2 SYDVKM. The CDR3 spans 13 residues. Losses at the gene ends were 6 bases for V and 10 bases for J; bases not matched to a gene: 11. The variable domain in full, with the rest retrieved from reference TRBV28 and TRBJ2-5, is DVKVTQSSRYLVKRTGEKVFLECVQDMDHENMFWYRQDPGLGLRLIYFSYDVKMKEKGDIPEGYSVSREKKERFSLILESASTNQTSMYLCASSVSGLADQYFGPGTRLLVL.

The chain couples TRBV30 to TRBJ1-3; 7 bases align to TRBD1. The V segment lost 0 bases and the J segment 2 bases; nucleotides outside the gene matches: 7. This CDR3 contains 16 residues. Looked up from germline, CDR1 is GTSNPN and CDR2 is SVGIG (reference sequence). For the CDR3, the DNA is TGTGCCTGGAGTGTACAGGACAGGATCGCTGGAAACACCATATATTTT. Protein product: CAWSVQDRIAGNTIYF.

The V gene is TRBV7-2, the J gene TRBJ2-3; D could derive from TRBD1 or TRBD2 (5 bases each). Between the trimmed V and J ends, which lost 4 bases and 4 bases, there was a span of 15 bases. CDR1 and CDR2 from the germline V gene are SGHTA and FQGNSA. There are 15 residues in the CDR3. The CDR3 nucleotides are TGTGCCAGCAGCTCTCGGGCTAGCAGGGCAGATACGCAGTATTTT. This gives the protein CASSSRASRADTQYF.